This record covers a single T cell receptor (beta chain). Its target is unknown. The assay was immunoSEQ multiplex PCR, and TCRdb's table has in-frame clones only and misses some. Of 55,000 to 90,000 clones detected, about 83% appear once; the ten largest clones hold 9.8%. The source of the sample is a study of T cell responses to AZD1222 COVID-19 vaccine. The CDR3 totals 14 residues. V shed 3 bases and J shed 5 bases, with 13 bases lying between them. CDR1 is SGHAT, CDR2 FQNNGV, per germline. Study conclusions and caveats: Across spike, vaccine-associated CD4 TCRs were found, dominant at 160-218 and 743-854. Clonal diversity was possibly underestimated; the donors were predominantly white British and more often female. Sampled repertoires all dated from after the peak T cell response. A reported finding is that nearly half of spike-specific TCRs target unmutated variant regions.

The sequence came from an adult in good health. The V call is TRBV11-2, the J call TRBJ1-1, with D unresolved. Sample: peripheral blood, taken on day 0 of AZD1222 vaccination. The chain's CDR3 is CASSFAAGVTEAFF. CDR3 bases: TGTGCCAGCAGCTTCGCCGCCGGGGTTACTGAAGCTTTCTTT.